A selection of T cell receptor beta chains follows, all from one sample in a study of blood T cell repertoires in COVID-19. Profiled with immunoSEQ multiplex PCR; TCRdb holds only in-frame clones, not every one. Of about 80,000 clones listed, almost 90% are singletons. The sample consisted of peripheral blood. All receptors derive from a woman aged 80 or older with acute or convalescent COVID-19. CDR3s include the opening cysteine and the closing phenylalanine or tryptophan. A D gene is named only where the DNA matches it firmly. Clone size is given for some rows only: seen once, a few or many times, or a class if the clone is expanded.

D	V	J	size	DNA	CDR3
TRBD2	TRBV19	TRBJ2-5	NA	TGTGCCAGTAGTGACCTGGGCGGGGGGATGAAGACCCAGTACTTC	CASSDLGGGMKTQYF
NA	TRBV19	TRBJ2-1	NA	TGTGCCAGTAGTACGAACAGGGATCACAATGAGCAGTTCTTC	CASSTNRDHNEQFF
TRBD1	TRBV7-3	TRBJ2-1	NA	TGTGCCAGCAGCTCGACAGGGGGCAAAGACAATGAGCAGTTCTTC	CASSSTGGKDNEQFF
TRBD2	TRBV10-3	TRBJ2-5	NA	TGTGCCATCTCAGCGGGAGGGCCGAAAGAGACCCAGTACTTC	CAISAGGPKETQYF
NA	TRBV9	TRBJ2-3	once	TGTGCCAGCAGCCCTCACGGGGATACGCAGTATTTT	CASSPHGDTQYF
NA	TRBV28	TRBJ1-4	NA	TGTGCCAGCAGCCTAGGGGTTAGGGCAACTAATGAAAAACTGTTTTTT	CASSLGVRATNEKLFF
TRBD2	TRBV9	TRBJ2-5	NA	TGTGCCAGCAGCCTCGGGGGGCAAGAGACCCAGTACTTC	CASSLGGQETQYF
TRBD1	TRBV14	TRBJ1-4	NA	TGTGCCAGCAGCCAATCCGGACAGGCAACTAATGAAAAACTGTTTTTT	CASSQSGQATNEKLFF
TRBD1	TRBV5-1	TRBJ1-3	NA	TGCGCCAGCAGCTTGGCCGCCGGGACAGGGTTCACCATATATTTT	CASSLAAGTGFTIYF
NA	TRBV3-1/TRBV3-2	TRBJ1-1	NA	TGTGCCAGCAGCCAAAGCTGGGTTTTCGGGTTGAACACTGAAGCTTTCTTT	CASSQSWVFGLNTEAFF
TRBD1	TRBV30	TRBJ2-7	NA	TGTGCCTGGGAGGTACAGGGGTTCTACGAGCAGTACTTC	CAWEVQGFYEQYF
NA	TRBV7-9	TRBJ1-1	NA	TGTGCCAGCAGCTTAGGCCCGAGAGATGCTGAAGCTTTCTTT	CASSLGPRDAEAFF
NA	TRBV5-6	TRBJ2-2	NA	TGTGCCAGCAGCCCGGAAACCGCGGGGCCAATGAACACCGGGGAGCTGTTTTTT	CASSPETAGPMNTGELFF
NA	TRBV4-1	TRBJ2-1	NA	TGCGCCAGCAGCCAAACACAGGGCGAGGAGTACAATGAGCAGTTCTTC	CASSQTQGEEYNEQFF
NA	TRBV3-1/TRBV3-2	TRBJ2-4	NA	TGTGCCAGCAGCCAAGGCGGGAAAAAAAACATTCAGTACTTC	CASSQGGKKNIQYF
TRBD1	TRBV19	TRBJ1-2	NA	TGTGCCAGTAGCATGACAGGGACTAACTATGGCTACACCTTC	CASSMTGTNYGYTF
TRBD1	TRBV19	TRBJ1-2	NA	TGTGCCAGTAGTAAGATAATTACCGGGACAGGGAAGTCGGCTGGCTACACCTTC	CASSKIITGTGKSAGYTF
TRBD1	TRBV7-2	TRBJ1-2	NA	TGTGCCAGCAGCTCGAAGCAGGGGGCGCGTAATGGCTACACCTTC	CASSSKQGARNGYTF
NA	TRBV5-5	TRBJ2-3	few	TGTGCCAGCAGCTTGGACCGACTAACCAGCACAGATACGCAGTATTTT	CASSLDRLTSTDTQYF
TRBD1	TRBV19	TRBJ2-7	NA	TGTGCCGCCGGAGGACAGGGTGCGCGCGAGCAGTACTTC	CAAGGQGAREQYF
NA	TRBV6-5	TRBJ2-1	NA	TGTGCCAGCAGTATACAGGGTAATGAGCAGTTCTTC	CASSIQGNEQFF
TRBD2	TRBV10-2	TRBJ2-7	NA	TGCGCCAGCAGTGACAGGCGGGGGGGCCTTTACGAGCAGTACTTC	CASSDRRGGLYEQYF
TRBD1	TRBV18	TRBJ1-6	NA	TGTGCCAGCTCCTCGGGGACAGGTGCCGTGAATTCACCCCTCCACTTT	CASSSGTGAVNSPLHF
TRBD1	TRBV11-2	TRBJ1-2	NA	TGTGCCAGCAGCTTTCCGGGACAGGGTAACTATGGCTACACCTTC	CASSFPGQGNYGYTF
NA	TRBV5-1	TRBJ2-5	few	TGCGCCAGCAGCTTGGGGACTTTGGGCGGGCAGCCCCAGTACTTC	CASSLGTLGGQPQYF
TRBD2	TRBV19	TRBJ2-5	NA	TGTGCCAGTAGTACTACTAGCGGGAGGGGGGGATCCCAGTACTTC	CASSTTSGRGGSQYF
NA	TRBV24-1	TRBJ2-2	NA	TGTGCCACCAGTGACTCGGGACAGAACACCGGGGAGCTGTTTTTT	CATSDSGQNTGELFF
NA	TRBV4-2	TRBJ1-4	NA	TGTGCCAGCAGCCAAGATGGGCAAAATGGGGAAAAACTGTTTTTT	CASSQDGQNGEKLFF
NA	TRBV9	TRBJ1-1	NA	TGTGCCAGCAGCGGACTAACGCTGACTGAAGCTTTCTTT	CASSGLTLTEAFF
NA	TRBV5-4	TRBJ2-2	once	TGTGCCAGCAGCGCAGTACGGGGCGGGGAGCTGTTTTTT	CASSAVRGGELFF
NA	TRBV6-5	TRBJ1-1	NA	TGTGCCAGCAGACCACCGGACCGGGGGAACACTGAAGCTTTCTTT	CASRPPDRGNTEAFF
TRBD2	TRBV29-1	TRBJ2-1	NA	TGCAGCGTTGAGGGACTAGCAATCTACAATGAGCAGTTCTTC	CSVEGLAIYNEQFF
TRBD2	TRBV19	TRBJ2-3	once	TGTGCCAGTAGTGAGACGGGGGGTCGGTTGGATACGCAGTATTTT	CASSETGGRLDTQYF
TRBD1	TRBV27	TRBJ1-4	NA	TGTGCCAGCAGTTCCAACCCAGGGGGCTACGATGAAAAACTGTTTTTT	CASSSNPGGYDEKLFF
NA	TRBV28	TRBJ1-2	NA	TGTGCCAGCAGTTTTATTGGCGGGGCAGGGTATGGCTACACCTTC	CASSFIGGAGYGYTF
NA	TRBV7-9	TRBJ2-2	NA	TGTGCCAGCAGCCGCGAAACAGGGACGAACACCGGGGAGCTGTTTTTT	CASSRETGTNTGELFF
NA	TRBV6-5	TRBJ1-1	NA	TGTGCCAGCAGTAACCCCAGGGAGGGGAGCACTGAAGCTTTCTTT	CASSNPREGSTEAFF
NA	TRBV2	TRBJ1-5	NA	TGTGCCAGCAGTGCTGGGGGGCAGCCCCAGCATTTT	CASSAGGQPQHF
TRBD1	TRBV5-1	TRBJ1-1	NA	TGCGCCAGCAGCCTCCGGACAGGGAGAGGGACTGAAGCTTTCTTT	CASSLRTGRGTEAFF
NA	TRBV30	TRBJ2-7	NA	TGTGCCTGGAGTCGCCCGATTGGGGGGGCCTTCTCCTACGAGCAGTACTTC	CAWSRPIGGAFSYEQYF